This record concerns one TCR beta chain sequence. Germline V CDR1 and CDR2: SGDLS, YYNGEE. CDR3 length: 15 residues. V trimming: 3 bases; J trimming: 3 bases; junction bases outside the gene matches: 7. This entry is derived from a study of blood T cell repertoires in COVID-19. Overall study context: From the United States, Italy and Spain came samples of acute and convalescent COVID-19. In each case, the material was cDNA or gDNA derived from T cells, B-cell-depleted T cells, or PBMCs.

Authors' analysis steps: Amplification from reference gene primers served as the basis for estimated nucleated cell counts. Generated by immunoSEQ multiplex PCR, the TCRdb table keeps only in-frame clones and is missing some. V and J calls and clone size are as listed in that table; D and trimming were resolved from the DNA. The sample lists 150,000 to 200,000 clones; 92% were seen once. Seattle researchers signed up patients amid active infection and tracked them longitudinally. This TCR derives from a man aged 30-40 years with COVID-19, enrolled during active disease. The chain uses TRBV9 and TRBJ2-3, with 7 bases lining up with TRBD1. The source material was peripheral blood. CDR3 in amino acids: CASSARQGMTDTQYF. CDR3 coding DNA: TGTGCCAGCAGCGCCAGACAGGGTATGACAGATACGCAGTATTTT.